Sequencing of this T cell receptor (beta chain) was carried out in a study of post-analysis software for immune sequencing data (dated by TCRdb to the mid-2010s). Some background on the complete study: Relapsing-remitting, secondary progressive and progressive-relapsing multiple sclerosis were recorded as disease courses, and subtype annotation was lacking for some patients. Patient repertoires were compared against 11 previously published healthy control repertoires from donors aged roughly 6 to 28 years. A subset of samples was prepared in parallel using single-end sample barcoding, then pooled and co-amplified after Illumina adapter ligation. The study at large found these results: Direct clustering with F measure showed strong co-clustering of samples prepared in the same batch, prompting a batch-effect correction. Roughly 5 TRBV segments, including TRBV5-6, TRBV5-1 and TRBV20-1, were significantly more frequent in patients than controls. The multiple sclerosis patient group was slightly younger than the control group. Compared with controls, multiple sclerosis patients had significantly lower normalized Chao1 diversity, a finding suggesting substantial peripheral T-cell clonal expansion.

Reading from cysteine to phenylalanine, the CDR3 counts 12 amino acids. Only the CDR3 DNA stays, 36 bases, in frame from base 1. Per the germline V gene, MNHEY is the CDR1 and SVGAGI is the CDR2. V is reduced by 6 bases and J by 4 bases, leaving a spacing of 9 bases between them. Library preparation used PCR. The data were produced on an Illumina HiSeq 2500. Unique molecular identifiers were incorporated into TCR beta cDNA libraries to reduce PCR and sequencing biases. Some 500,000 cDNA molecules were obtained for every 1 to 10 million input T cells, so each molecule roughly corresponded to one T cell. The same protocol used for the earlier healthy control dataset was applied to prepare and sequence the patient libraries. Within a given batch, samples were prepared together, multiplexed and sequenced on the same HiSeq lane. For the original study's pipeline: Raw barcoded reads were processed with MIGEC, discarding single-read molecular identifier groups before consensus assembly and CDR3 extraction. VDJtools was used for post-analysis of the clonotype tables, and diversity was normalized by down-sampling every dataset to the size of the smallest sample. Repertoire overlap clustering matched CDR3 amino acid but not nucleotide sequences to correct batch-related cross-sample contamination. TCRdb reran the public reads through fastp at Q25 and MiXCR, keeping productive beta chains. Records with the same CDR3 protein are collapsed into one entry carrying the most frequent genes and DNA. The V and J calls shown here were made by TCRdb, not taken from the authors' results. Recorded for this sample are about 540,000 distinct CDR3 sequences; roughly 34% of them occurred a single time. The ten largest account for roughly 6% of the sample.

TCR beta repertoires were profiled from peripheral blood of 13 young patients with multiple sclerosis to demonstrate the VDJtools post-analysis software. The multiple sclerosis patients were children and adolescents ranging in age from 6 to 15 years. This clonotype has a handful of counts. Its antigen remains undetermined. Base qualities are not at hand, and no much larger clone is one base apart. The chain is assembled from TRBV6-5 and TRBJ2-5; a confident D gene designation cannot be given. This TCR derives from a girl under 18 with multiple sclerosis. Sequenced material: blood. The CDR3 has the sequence CASRKGPETQYF. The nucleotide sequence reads TGTGCCAGCAGAAAAGGTCCAGAGACCCAGTACTTC.